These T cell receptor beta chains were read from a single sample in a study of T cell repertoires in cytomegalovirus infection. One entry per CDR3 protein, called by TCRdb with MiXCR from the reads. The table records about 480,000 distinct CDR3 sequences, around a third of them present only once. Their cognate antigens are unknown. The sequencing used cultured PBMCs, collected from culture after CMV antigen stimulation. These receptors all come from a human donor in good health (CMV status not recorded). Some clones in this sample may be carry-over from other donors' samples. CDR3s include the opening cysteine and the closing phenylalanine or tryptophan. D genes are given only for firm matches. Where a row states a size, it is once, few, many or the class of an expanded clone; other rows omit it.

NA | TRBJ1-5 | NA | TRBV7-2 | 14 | TGTGCCAGCAGCCCCCAAGCAGGGAATCAGCCCCAGCATTTT | CASSPQAGNQPQHF
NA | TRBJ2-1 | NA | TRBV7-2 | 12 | TGTGCCAGCAGCTTCTCAAATTCCTGGCAGTTCTTC | CASSFSNSWQFF
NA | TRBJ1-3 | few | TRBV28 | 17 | TGTGCCAGCAGTGGATCGCGGGGGACGAGCTCTGGAAACACCATATATTTT | CASSGSRGTSSGNTIYF
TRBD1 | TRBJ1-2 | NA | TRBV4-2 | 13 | TGTGCCAGCAGCCAAGTGACAGGGGAAGGCTACACCTTC | CASSQVTGEGYTF
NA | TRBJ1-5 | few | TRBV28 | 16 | TGTGCCAGCAGTTCGATTGGACGGGGACCCTGGGAGCCCCAGCATTTT | CASSSIGRGPWEPQHF
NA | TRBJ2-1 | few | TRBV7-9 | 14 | TGTGCCAGCAGCTTCGACAGGACCGACAATGAGCAGTTCTTC | CASSFDRTDNEQFF
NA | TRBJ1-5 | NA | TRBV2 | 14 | TGTGCCAGCACGGGGGCCTATAGCAATCAGCCCCAGCATTTT | CASTGAYSNQPQHF
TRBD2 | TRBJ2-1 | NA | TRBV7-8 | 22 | TGTGCCAGCAGCCAAAGGCGGTCCCCGGGACTAGCGGGAGAGGGCCTGGGCAATGAGCAGTTCTTC | CASSQRRSPGLAGEGLGNEQFF
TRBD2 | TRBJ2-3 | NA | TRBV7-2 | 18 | TGTGCCAGCAGCTCCGGGTCTTGGATTCGGGAGGGCACCGATACGCAGTATTTT | CASSSGSWIREGTDTQYF
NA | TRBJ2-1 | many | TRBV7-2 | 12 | TGTGCCAGCAGCTTTTTAGAATCCGCGCAGTTCTTC | CASSFLESAQFF
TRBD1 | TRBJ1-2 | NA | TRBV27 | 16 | TGTGCCAGCAGTTCGTACCGGGACAGAGCTAACTATGGCTACACCTTC | CASSSYRDRANYGYTF
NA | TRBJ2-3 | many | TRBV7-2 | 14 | TGTGCCAGCAGCTTACGACACTACACAGATACGCAGTATTTT | CASSLRHYTDTQYF
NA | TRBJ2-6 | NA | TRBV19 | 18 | TGTGCCAGTAGTCCCCCTGGGACACCGATCTCTGGGGCCAACGTCCTGACTTTC | CASSPPGTPISGANVLTF
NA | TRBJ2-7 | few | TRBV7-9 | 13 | TGTGCCAGCAGCCTACGGGAGACCCACGAGCAGTACTTC | CASSLRETHEQYF
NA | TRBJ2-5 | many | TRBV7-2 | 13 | TGTGCCAGCAGCTTCCTACTCCAAGAGACCCAGTACTTC | CASSFLLQETQYF
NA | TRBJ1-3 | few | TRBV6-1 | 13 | TGTGCCAGCAGTATGACAGCTGGAAACACCATATATTTT | CASSMTAGNTIYF
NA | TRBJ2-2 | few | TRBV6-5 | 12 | TGTGCCAGCCATATCGGCACCGGGGAGCTGTTTTTT | CASHIGTGELFF
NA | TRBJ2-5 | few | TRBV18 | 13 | TGTGCCAGCTCACTACCTGGCCAAGAGACCCAGTACTTC | CASSLPGQETQYF
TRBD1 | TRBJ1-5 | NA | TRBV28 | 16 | TGTGCCAGCAGTCTAGGACAGGGAGGGGCAAATCAGCCCCAGCATTTT | CASSLGQGGANQPQHF
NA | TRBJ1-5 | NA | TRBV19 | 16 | TGTGCCAGTAGCTTACGGGGAACCGGCGGCAATCAGCCCCAGCATTTT | CASSLRGTGGNQPQHF
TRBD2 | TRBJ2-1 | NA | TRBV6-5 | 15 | TGTGCCAGCAGACCGACTAGCGGGAGAAGGAATAAGCAGTTCTTC | CASRPTSGRRNKQFF
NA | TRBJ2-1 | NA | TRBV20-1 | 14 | TGCAGTGCTACTGACGTCGGGGATTACAATGAGCAGTTCTTC | CSATDVGDYNEQFF
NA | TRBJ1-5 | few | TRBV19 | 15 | TGTGCCAGTAGTATGGGACTCCATAGCAATCAGCCCCAGCATTTT | CASSMGLHSNQPQHF
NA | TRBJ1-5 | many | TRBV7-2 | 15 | TGTGCCAGCAGCTTAGCCGGGACATTAAATCAGCCCCAGCATTTT | CASSLAGTLNQPQHF
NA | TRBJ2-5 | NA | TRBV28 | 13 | TGTGCCAGCAGTTTCTTGGTCCAAGAGACCCAGTACTTC | CASSFLVQETQYF
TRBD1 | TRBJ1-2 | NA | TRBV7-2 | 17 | TGTGCCAGCAGCTCCTCCGGGACAGCACTAGCTAACTATGGCTACACCTTC | CASSSSGTALANYGYTF
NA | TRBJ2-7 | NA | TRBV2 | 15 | TGTGCCAGCAGGACAGTAACCCTCTATGAGAACGAGCAGTACTTC | CASRTVTLYENEQYF
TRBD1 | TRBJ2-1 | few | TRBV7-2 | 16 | TGTGCCAGCAGCTCTCGACAGGGGGCATCGTACAATGAGCAGTTCTTC | CASSSRQGASYNEQFF
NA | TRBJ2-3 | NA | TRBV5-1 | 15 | TGCGCCAGCAGCTTGGCCCCTACCTACACAGATACGCAGTATTTT | CASSLAPTYTDTQYF
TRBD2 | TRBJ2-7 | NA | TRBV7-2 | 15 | TGTGCCAGCAGCTTACGCTCCCTAGCGGACTACGAGCAGTACTTC | CASSLRSLADYEQYF
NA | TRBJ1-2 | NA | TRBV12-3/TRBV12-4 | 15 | TGTGCCAGCAGTTTAGCGCAAGGGCAGGGACATGGCTACACCTTC | CASSLAQGQGHGYTF
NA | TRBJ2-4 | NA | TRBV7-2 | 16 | TGTGCCAGCAGCTTTTCGGGAGTCGGAGCCAAAAACATTCGGTACTTC | CASSFSGVGAKNIRYF
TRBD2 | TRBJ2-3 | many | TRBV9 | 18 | TGTGCCAGCAGCGTGAACCCGGGACTAGCGGGAGGCTACGATACGCAGTATTTT | CASSVNPGLAGGYDTQYF
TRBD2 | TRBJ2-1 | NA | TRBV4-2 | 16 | TGTGCCAGCAGACTCACTAGCGAGGGCTCCTACAATGAGCAGTTCTTC | CASRLTSEGSYNEQFF
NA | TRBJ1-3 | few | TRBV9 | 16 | TGTGCCAGCAGCTCCGGCGGGGCTCTCTCTGGAAACACCATATATTTT | CASSSGGALSGNTIYF
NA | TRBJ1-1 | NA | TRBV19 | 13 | TGTGCCAGTAGTATGGGAATGAACACTGAAGCTTTCTTT | CASSMGMNTEAFF
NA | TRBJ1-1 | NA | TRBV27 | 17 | TGTGCCAGCAGTTTTCGGACAGATGCTTACATGAACACTGAAGCTTTCTTT | CASSFRTDAYMNTEAFF
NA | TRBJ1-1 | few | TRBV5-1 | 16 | TGCGCCAGCAGCGCCGGAGGGACATCTGAACAGGGTGAAGCTTTCTTT | CASSAGGTSEQGEAFF
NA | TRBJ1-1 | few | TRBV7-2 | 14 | TGTGCCAGCAGCTACACCGAACAGGGCACTGAAGCTTTCTTT | CASSYTEQGTEAFF
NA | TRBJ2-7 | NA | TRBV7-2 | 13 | TGTGCCAGCAGCCCCGGGCCCCAAGTAAGGCAGTACTTC | CASSPGPQVRQYF
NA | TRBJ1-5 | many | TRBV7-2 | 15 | TGTGCCAGCAGCTTAGGGGAGGAGGGGAGGTGGCCCCAGCATTTT | CASSLGEEGRWPQHF
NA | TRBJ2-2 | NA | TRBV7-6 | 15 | TGTGCCAGCAGCCGGACAGCCGCGAACACCGGGGAGCTGTTTTTT | CASSRTAANTGELFF
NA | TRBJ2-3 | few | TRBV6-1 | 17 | TGTGCCAGCAGTGACGAAAGAGACCCGGCGGAGGCAGATACGCAGTATTTT | CASSDERDPAEADTQYF
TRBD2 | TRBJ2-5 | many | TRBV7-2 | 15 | TGTGCCAGCAGCCCGGGACTAGCCCAAGGGGAGACCCAGTACTTC | CASSPGLAQGETQYF